These 29 T cell receptor beta chains originate from one sample sequenced in a study of neurological immune-mediated disorders. Each CDR3 protein is one row after TCRdb ran MiXCR on the 5' RACE reads. The sample comprises about 55,000 distinct CDR3 sequences, roughly 4.4% of which are singletons, and approximately 2.9% rests with the top ten. The sequenced material came from PBMCs. The origin of the receptors is a man over 45 with multiple sclerosis.

Note on this clonotype: The missing conserved phenylalanine or tryptophan at the end of this CDR3 makes a read error likely. In DNA, the CDR3 is TGCAGTGTAGAACAGGGGAAAAACTATGGCTACACCAAC. Encoded protein: CSVEQGKNYGYTN. The V and J genes are TRBV20-1 and TRBJ1-2, with TRBD1 matching over 7 bases. The CDR3 runs 13 residues. Trimming removed 7 bases from V and 2 bases from J; junction bases left unmatched: 7. Germline loops: CDR1 DFQATT, CDR2 SNEGSKA (reference sequence).

The CDR3 reads CASSSKDSRAKYF. The CDR3 DNA is TGTGCCAGCAGTTCCAAGGACAGCCGGGCGAAGTATTTT. The chain uses TRBV27 and TRBJ2-3; a possible D gene is TRBD1 (6 bases). The CDR3 extends over 13 amino acids. Between the trimmed V and J ends, which lost 4 bases and 13 bases, there was a span of 18 bases. CDR1 and CDR2 from the germline V gene are MNHEY and SMNVEV (reference sequence).

This clonotype was counted many times. The chain carries TRBV4-1 and TRBJ2-1; 13 bases match TRBD2. The CDR3 extends over 17 amino acids. Trimming took 2 bases from V and 8 from J; bases not matched to a gene: 9. The germline gives CDR1 MGHRA, CDR2 YSYEKL. DNA of the CDR3: TGCGCCAGCAGCCAAACCTTCACTAGCGGGAGGGCCGATGAGCAGTTCTTC. Its protein is CASSQTFTSGRADEQFF.

The gene calls are TRBV20-1 and TRBJ1-1; D remains unclear. V dropped 5 bases and J dropped 1 base, with 8 bases sitting between them. The CDR3 has 12 residues. Per germline, CDR1 DFQATT and CDR2 SNEGSKA (reference sequence). The CDR3 nucleotides are TGCAGTGCTGTACCGGGGAACACTGAAGCTTTCTTT. It yields the protein CSAVPGNTEAFF.

This clonotype was recorded a few times. The V and J genes are TRBV10-2 and TRBJ2-5; possible D gene TRBD2, 6 bases. CDR1 and CDR2 from the germline V gene are WSHSY and SAAADI. The CDR3 consists of 14 residues. Trimming stripped 1 base from V and 5 bases from J, with 11 bases between. The CDR3 spells CASSEWRGLETQYF. CDR3 nucleotide sequence: TGCGCCAGCAGTGAGTGGCGGGGCCTGGAGACCCAGTACTTC.

The sample holds many counts of this clonotype. The gene calls are TRBV24-1 and TRBJ2-3; D perhaps matches TRBD2 (7 bases). Germline V CDR1 and CDR2: KGHDR, SFDVKD. Between the trimmed V and J ends, which lost 12 bases and 2 bases, there was a span of 17 bases. There are 14 residues in the CDR3. The CDR3 loop is CAALRGGITDTQYF. CDR3 in DNA: TGTGCCGCTTTAAGGGGGGGGATCACAGATACGCAGTATTTT.

This clonotype was observed a handful of times. This chain's CDR3 is CASSAWDKSDDTQYF. The DNA of the CDR3 is TGTGCCAGCAGCGCGTGGGACAAAAGCGATGATACGCAGTATTTT. This chain connects TRBV11-2 to TRBJ2-3; weak D call: TRBD1 (6 bases). The germline V gene has CDR1 SGHAT and CDR2 FQNNGV. V shed 5 bases and J shed 6 bases, with 18 bases lying between them. The CDR3 has 15 amino acids.

This clonotype was seen only a few times. The rearrangement joins TRBV9 to TRBJ1-1, with D uncertain. Trimming shortened V by 4 bases and J by 5 bases, and 18 bases separated the two germline ends. CDR1 is SGDLS and CDR2 is YYNGEE in the germline V gene. The CDR3 covers 15 residues. CDR3 residues: CASSSGPETKTEAFF. In DNA form, the CDR3 reads TGTGCCAGCAGCAGCGGGCCCGAAACGAAAACTGAAGCTTTCTTT.

This clonotype has a count of ten or more. The genes are TRBV20-1 and TRBJ2-1; D may correspond to TRBD1 or TRBD2 (5 bases each). The CDR3 runs to 15 residues. The V and J ends lost 7 bases and 7 bases respectively, with 23 bases between them. Germline CDR1 reads DFQATT; CDR2 reads SNEGSKA (reference sequence). The CDR3 nucleotides read TGCAGTGGAGTAGGGGTGGGTAGCGTAGGTAATGAGCAGTTCTTC. It is translated as CSGVGVGSVGNEQFF.

In this sample, this clonotype turned up many times. J is TRBJ1-1 and V is TRBV5-1; TRBD1 might be the D (5 bases). The CDR3 contains 15 residues. With 0 bases removed from V and 0 bases from J, the gap between germline ends came to 9 bases. CDR1 is SGHRS and CDR2 is YFSETQ in the germline V gene. The CDR3 protein is CASSLVVGLNTEAFF. The CDR3 region has the DNA TGCGCCAGCAGCTTGGTTGTGGGGCTGAACACTGAAGCTTTCTTT.

The sample holds many counts of this clonotype. The CDR3 protein is CASSLFLNSAVDEQFF. As DNA, the CDR3 is TGTGCCAGCAGCTTGTTTCTGAACTCCGCCGTCGATGAGCAGTTCTTC. This sequence joins TRBV5-5 and TRBJ2-1; D ambiguous. Per germline, CDR1 SGHKS and CDR2 YYEKEE (reference sequence). Trimming left V 1 base short and J 8 bases short, with 19 bases between. The CDR3 runs 16 residues.

In its sample, this clonotype was seen many times. In DNA form, the CDR3 reads TGTGCCACCAGTGATTCCAGAAGCAGCAATGAGCAGTTCTTC. Its protein product is CATSDSRSSNEQFF. The chain is built from TRBV24-1 and TRBJ2-1; D is unclear. The CDR3 extends over 14 amino acids. Germline assignment: CDR1 KGHDR and CDR2 SFDVKD. The V end lost 2 bases, the J end lost 6 bases, and 10 bases lay between the germline ends.

This clonotype was seen many times. The chain uses TRBV11-3 and TRBJ2-3, with a tentative D call TRBD2 (6 bases). The CDR3 has 14 residues. CDR1 and CDR2 (germline): SGHNT, YENEEA. Trimming removed 1 base from V and 3 bases from J, with 8 bases in between. In DNA form, the CDR3 reads TGTGCCAGCAGCTTAGGGCGGGGAACAGATACGCAGTATTTT. As protein: CASSLGRGTDTQYF.

This clonotype was counted many times. The chain couples TRBV20-1 to TRBJ2-1, with D perhaps TRBD1 (5 bases). The CDR3 runs 17 residues. V lost 4 bases, J lost 1 base, and 20 bases lay in between. From germline, CDR1 is DFQATT and CDR2 SNEGSKA (reference sequence). The CDR3 DNA is TGCAGTGCTAAAGGCTTCTCAGGGCAGAATTCCTACAATGAGCAGTTCTTC. This encodes CSAKGFSGQNSYNEQFF.

This clonotype was counted at least ten times. The rearrangement uses TRBV20-1 and TRBJ2-5, with TRBD2 matching 14 bases. The germline V gene encodes CDR1 DFQATT and CDR2 SNEGSKA (reference sequence). The V and J ends lost 5 bases and 5 bases, in that order; junction bases with no gene match: 10. The CDR3 totals 16 residues. The CDR3 DNA follows: TGCAGTGCTGAAGGCGGACTAGCGGGAGGATATGAGACCCAGTACTTC. Its protein is CSAEGGLAGGYETQYF.

Many counts were recorded for this clonotype. The chain uses TRBV20-1 and TRBJ1-3; 11 bases map to TRBD1. The J segment lost 3 bases and the V segment lost 5 bases, leaving 3 bases of the junction unmatched. The CDR3 is made up of 14 amino acids. In germline, CDR1 is DFQATT, CDR2 SNEGSKA (reference sequence). The CDR3 loop reads CSARTGGLGNTIYF. Here the CDR3 DNA reads TGCAGTGCTCGGACAGGGGGCCTTGGAAACACCATATATTTT.

This clonotype was seen many times. V is TRBV9 and J is TRBJ2-7, with D unclear. The V gene's germline CDR1 is SGDLS and CDR2 YYNGEE. Trimming stripped 0 bases from V and 0 bases from J, with 10 bases between. This CDR3 is built from 15 residues. CDR3 sequence: CASSVALPDSYEQYF. In DNA form, the CDR3 reads TGTGCCAGCAGCGTAGCCCTCCCGGACTCCTACGAGCAGTACTTC.

This clonotype was counted at least ten times. The chain recombines TRBV5-1 with TRBJ2-7, with a tentative D call TRBD2 (5 bases). Germline V gives CDR1 SGHRS, CDR2 YFSETQ. Trimming took 7 bases from V and 1 from J, leaving 12 bases between them. This CDR3 comprises 13 residues. CDR3 in DNA: TGCGCCAGCGGGCTCCGGGGTTCCTACGAGCAGTACTTC. The encoded protein is CASGLRGSYEQYF.

This clonotype was found a few times. J is TRBJ2-2 and V is TRBV7-2; no reliable D call. Germline assignment: CDR1 SGHTA and CDR2 FQGNSA. The CDR3 covers 14 residues. The V end was cut by 0 bases, the J end by 5 bases, with 7 bases between. The CDR3 sequence is CASSLAWVTGELFF. DNA of the CDR3: TGTGCCAGCAGCTTAGCTTGGGTTACCGGGGAGCTGTTTTTT.

J is TRBJ1-1 and V is TRBV6-2 or TRBV6-3, with D perhaps TRBD1 (5 bases). The ends were cut back, 8 bases at V and 6 bases at J, with 13 bases in the middle. Germline CDR1 and CDR2: MNHEY and SVGEGT. The CDR3 has 12 residues. DNA of the CDR3: TGTGCCAGCGGGACTTTTGGAGCTGAAGCTTTCTTT. This encodes CASGTFGAEAFF.

This clonotype was seen repeatedly, ten times or more. It is unclear where the CDR3 begins or ends on the DNA, so no DNA is shown, and the CDR3 is as TCRdb lists it. The V call is TRBV7-9, the J call TRBJ1-5. Looked up from germline, CDR1 is SEHNR and CDR2 is FQNEAQ (reference sequence). The CDR3 spans 14 amino acids, including both terminal residues. This CDR3 is CASSFGGGNQPQNF.

At least ten counts were recorded for this clonotype. The genes are TRBV12-3 or TRBV12-4 and TRBJ1-5; D unclear. CDR3 size: 12 residues. Trimming left V 3 bases short and J 9 bases short, with 9 bases between. CDR3 DNA: TGTGCCAGCAGTTTGACCGGAGGGCCCCAGCATTTT. The encoded protein is CASSLTGGPQHF.

In this sample, this clonotype turned up many times. CDR3 sequence reads: CSAIIQGLRLNTEAFF. Written as DNA, the CDR3 is TGCAGTGCTATTATACAGGGGCTTCGCCTGAACACTGAAGCTTTCTTT. The chain joins TRBV20-1 to TRBJ1-1; 7 bases line up with TRBD1. CDR1 and CDR2 from the germline V gene are DFQATT and SNEGSKA (reference sequence). The CDR3 consists of 16 residues. J was trimmed by 0 bases and V by 4 bases; bases with no gene match: 11.

Ten or more counts support this clonotype. The rearrangement links TRBV6-5 to TRBJ1-6, with 8 nucleotides matching TRBD1. Germline V gene data show CDR1 as MNHEY and CDR2 as SVGAGI. The CDR3 has 15 residues. V dropped 0 bases and J dropped 6; count of bases not matched to a gene: 1. This CDR3 reads CASSYSTGVNSPLHF. The CDR3 DNA follows: TGTGCCAGCAGTTACTCGACAGGGGTTAATTCACCCCTCCACTTT.

This clonotype was detected many times. V gene TRBV20-1 combines with J gene TRBJ2-1; 9 nucleotides align to TRBD2. The CDR3 spans 17 residues. CDR1 is DFQATT, CDR2 SNEGSKA, per germline (reference sequence). V lost 3 bases, J lost 8 bases, and 17 bases stayed unmatched. The CDR3 DNA reads as TGCAGTGCTAGCGGGTTTATTTTGAGCGGGAGGCTGTATGAGCAGTTCTTC. It encodes CSASGFILSGRLYEQFF.

At least ten counts were recorded for this clonotype. V usage is TRBV5-1 and J usage is TRBJ1-5, with D tentatively TRBD1 (5 bases). Trimming removed 4 bases at V and 1 base at J, with 24 bases between. The germline V gene encodes CDR1 SGHRS and CDR2 YFSETQ. The CDR3 covers 19 residues. CDR3 sequence reads: CASSPGVLGLGASNQPQHF. DNA of the CDR3: TGCGCCAGCAGCCCAGGCGTTTTAGGGCTCGGGGCGAGCAATCAGCCCCAGCATTTT.

This clonotype showed up many times. This sequence joins TRBV5-5 and TRBJ2-1; TRBD1 aligns across 9 bases. CDR3 length: 16 amino acids. Trimming cost V 5 bases and J 0 bases; bases outside gene matches: 6. Germline V gene lookup returns CDR1 SGHKS and CDR2 YYEKEE (reference sequence). The CDR3 reads CASSTTGGISYNEQFF. The CDR3 DNA is TGTGCCAGCAGTACCACAGGGGGCATCTCCTACAATGAGCAGTTCTTC. Full variable domain (outside the CDR3, taken from reference TRBV5-5 and TRBJ2-1): DAGVTQSPTHLIKTRGQQVTLRCSPISGHKSVSWYQQVLGQGPQFIFQYYEKEERGRGNFPDRFSARQFPNYSSELNVNALLLGDSALYLCASSTTGGISYNEQFFGPGTRLTVL.

This clonotype is medium-sized (0.01 to 0.1%). The chain carries TRBV5-1 and TRBJ2-7; either TRBD1 or TRBD2 may supply D (8 bases each). V shed 4 bases and J shed 2 bases, with 25 bases lying between them. The CDR3 loop spans 18 amino acids. Germline V gives CDR1 SGHRS, CDR2 YFSETQ. CDR3 sequence: CASSALGQGLAGAYEQYF. The DNA of the CDR3 is TGCGCCAGCAGCGCCCTCGGACAGGGCCTAGCGGGCGCCTACGAGCAGTACTTC.

This clonotype was seen at least ten times. This chain joins TRBV7-6 and TRBJ2-3; D may be TRBD1 (6 bases). This CDR3 contains 17 residues. V gave up 1 base and J gave up 0 bases, with 14 bases separating them. The germline V gene has CDR1 SGHVS and CDR2 FNYEAQ. The CDR3 nucleotides read TGTGCCAGCAGCTTAGACTTTGGACAGAAAAGCACAGATACGCAGTATTTT. As protein: CASSLDFGQKSTDTQYF.